The T cell receptor beta chain under discussion was sequenced for a study of shared clonotypes between healthy human individuals. Study outcomes and limitations: How much donors shared clonotypes was expected to be affected by sequencing depth. In a few donors, about 5% of naive CD4 clonotypes appeared in common.

With respect to this clone: The antigen remains undetermined.

Per the study methods: Filtering differed since immunoSEQ provided only junctions, with no quality scores. Data came from immunoSEQ multiplex PCR; TCRdb stores just in-frame clones and leaves some out. V and J calls and clone size follow that table, whereas D and trimming were derived from the DNA. The table includes 2 million to 2.5 million clones, approximately 93% detected once. The specimen sequenced was naive CD4+ T cells from PBMCs. Specified subset: CD45RA+ positively selected. This receptor was identified in a young man in good health. Some clones in this sample may be carry-over from other donors' samples.

CDR3 amino acids: CASSSQGAFEAFF. Here the CDR3 DNA reads TGTGCCAGCAGCTCGCAGGGGGCGTTTGAAGCTTTCTTT. The chain joins TRBV7-2 to TRBJ1-1; 8 bases map to TRBD1. With 4 bases clipped from V and 7 bases from J, the junction kept 5 bases outside the gene matches. Per germline, CDR1 SGHTA and CDR2 FQGNSA. The CDR3 is 13 amino acids.